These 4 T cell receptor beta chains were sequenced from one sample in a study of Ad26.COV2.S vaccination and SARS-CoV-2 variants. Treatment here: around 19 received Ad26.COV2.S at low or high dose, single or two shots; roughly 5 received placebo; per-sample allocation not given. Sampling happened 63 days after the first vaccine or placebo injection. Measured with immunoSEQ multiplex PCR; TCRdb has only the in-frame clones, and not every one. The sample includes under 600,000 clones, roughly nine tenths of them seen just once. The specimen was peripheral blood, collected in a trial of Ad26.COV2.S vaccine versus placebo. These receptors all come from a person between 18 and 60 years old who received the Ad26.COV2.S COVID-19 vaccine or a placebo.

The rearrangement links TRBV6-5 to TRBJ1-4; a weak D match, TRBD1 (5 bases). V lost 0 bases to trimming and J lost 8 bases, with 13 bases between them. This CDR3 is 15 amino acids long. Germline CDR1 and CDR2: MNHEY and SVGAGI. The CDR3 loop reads CASSYSIGVGEKLFF. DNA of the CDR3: TGTGCCAGCAGTTACTCGATAGGGGTGGGGGAAAAACTGTTTTTT.

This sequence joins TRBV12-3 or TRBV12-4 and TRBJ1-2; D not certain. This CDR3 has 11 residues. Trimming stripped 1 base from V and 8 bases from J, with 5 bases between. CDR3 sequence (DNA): TGTGCCAGCAGTTTAGAGGGAGGCTACACCTTC. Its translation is CASSLEGGYTF.

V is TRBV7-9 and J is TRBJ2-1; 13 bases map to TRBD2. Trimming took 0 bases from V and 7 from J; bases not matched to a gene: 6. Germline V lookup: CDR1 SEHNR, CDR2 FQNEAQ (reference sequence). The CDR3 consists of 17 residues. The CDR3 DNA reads TGTGCCAGCAGCTTAGCGAGGACTAGCGGGAGTAGTAATGAGCAGTTCTTC. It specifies CASSLARTSGSSNEQFF.

The CDR3 spells CASSPAGGLRRGNEKLFF. The CDR3 DNA reads as TGTGCCAGCAGCCCGGCGGGGGGTTTAAGGCGGGGTAATGAAAAACTGTTTTTT. The genes are TRBV5-5 and TRBJ1-4; TRBD1 might be the D (5 bases). V was shortened by 4 bases and J by 4 bases, with 23 bases between the two germline ends. This CDR3 region has 18 residues. Germline lookup yields CDR1 SGHKS and CDR2 YYEKEE (reference sequence).